A single sample is the source of the 23 T cell receptor beta chains below, sequenced in a study of cytomegalovirus exposure and HLA in healthy donors. Use of 60 Vbeta and 13 Jbeta primers characterized the PCR. Repertoires were generated with immunoSEQ multiplex PCR, while TCRdb's copy carries only in-frame clones and drops some. The profile shows about 140,000 clones, around 80% of them singletons. The sequenced sample was PBMCs. These receptors were collected from a female donor in good health and CMV-seronegative.

The chain recombines TRBV19 with TRBJ1-5; D is unclear. The germline V gene encodes CDR1 LNHDA and CDR2 SQIVND (reference sequence). Trimming took off 7 bases at V and 7 bases at J, with 14 bases between the two ends. This CDR3 comprises 13 residues. CDR3 sequence reads: CASNRGWGQPQHF. In DNA, the CDR3 is TGTGCCAGTAATCGAGGGTGGGGACAGCCCCAGCATTTT. Full variable domain (remainder filled in from reference TRBV19 and TRBJ1-5): DGGITQSPKYLFRKEGQNVTLSCEQNLNHDAMYWYRQDPGQGLRLIYYSQIVNDFQKGDIAEGYSVSREKKESFPLTVTSAQKNPTAFYLCASNRGWGQPQHFGDGTRLSIL.

A note on this clone: A junction end diverges from the germline sequence, so it may reflect a read error. Other DNA sequences from this sample encode an identical CDR3 as well. This chain links TRBV10-1 with TRBJ1-5; tentative D call: TRBD1 (5 bases). Germline V gene lookup returns CDR1 WNHNN and CDR2 SYGVQD (reference sequence). The CDR3 has 15 residues. The CDR3 DNA sequence: TGCGCCAGCAGTGAGTTCCAGGGTAGCAATCAGCCTCAGCATTTT. The encoded protein is CASSEFQGSNQPQHF.

The CDR3 DNA reads TGTGCCACCGTAGCGGGAGTTTACACCGGGGAGCTGTTTTTT. Its translation: CATVAGVYTGELFF. The rearrangement uses TRBV7-3 and TRBJ2-2, with 9 bases identical to TRBD2. This CDR3 region has 14 residues. Trimming took 10 bases from V and 3 from J; bases not matched to a gene: 6. Germline values: CDR1 SGHTA, CDR2 FQGTGA.

The gene calls are TRBV9 and TRBJ2-1, with D tentatively TRBD2 (5 bases). V gave up 0 bases and J gave up 0 bases, with 7 bases separating them. There are 15 residues in the CDR3. Germline assignment: CDR1 SGDLS and CDR2 YYNGEE. The CDR3: CASSVDTSSYNEQFF. As DNA, the CDR3 is TGTGCCAGCAGCGTAGATACTAGCTCCTACAATGAGCAGTTCTTC. Supplemented by reference TRBV9 and TRBJ2-1, the full variable domain reads DSGVTQTPKHLITATGQRVTLRCSPRSGDLSVYWYQQSLDQGLQFLIQYYNGEERAKGNILERFSAQQFPDLHSELNLSSLELGDSALYFCASSVDTSSYNEQFFGPGTRLTVL.

This clone has a handful of counts. This chain links TRBV5-4 with TRBJ1-1, with D uncertain. Looked up from germline, CDR1 is SGHNT and CDR2 is YYREEE (reference sequence). V was shortened by 0 bases and J by 1 base, with 10 bases between the two germline ends. The CDR3 length is 15 residues. The CDR3 reads CASSLDRFWNTEAFF. The CDR3 nucleotides are TGTGCCAGCAGCTTGGACAGATTCTGGAACACTGAAGCTTTCTTT. Using reference TRBV5-4 and TRBJ1-1 for the parts outside the CDR3, the full variable domain is ETGVTQSPTHLIKTRGQQVTLRCSSQSGHNTVSWYQQALGQGPQFIFQYYREEENGRGNFPPRFSGLQFPNYSSELNVNALELDDSALYLCASSLDRFWNTEAFFGQGTRLTVV.

V gene TRBV5-6 combines with J gene TRBJ2-3; the D is unclear. Looked up from germline, CDR1 is SGHDT and CDR2 is YYEEEE. The length of the CDR3 is 17 residues. Trimming left V 4 bases short and J 1 base short, with 19 bases between. CDR3 sequence: CASSPPSVLARTDTQYF. CDR3 nucleotides: TGTGCCAGCAGCCCCCCGAGCGTACTCGCCCGCACAGATACGCAGTATTTT. Drawing the rest from reference TRBV5-6 and TRBJ2-3, the complete variable domain is DAGVTQSPTHLIKTRGQQVTLRCSPKSGHDTVSWYQQALGQGPQFIFQYYEEEERQRGNFPDRFSGHQFPNYSSELNVNALLLGDSALYLCASSPPSVLARTDTQYFGPGTRLTVL.

The gene calls are TRBV27 and TRBJ2-2, with D uncertain. The V end lost 3 bases, the J end lost 6 bases, and 2 bases lay between the germline ends. Per germline, CDR1 MNHEY and CDR2 SMNVEV (reference sequence). CDR3 length equals 11 residues. The CDR3 loop is CASSFAGELFF. CDR3 DNA sequence: TGTGCCAGCAGTTTCGCCGGGGAGCTGTTTTTT.

As to this clone: The germline gene is not matched at one end of the junction; a read error may be the cause. The chain carries TRBV28 and TRBJ2-3, with 9 positions matching TRBD2. Germline-derived CDR1 and CDR2 are MDHEN and SYDVKM. CDR3 length: 15 residues. The CDR3 DNA follows: TGTGCCAGCAGTCGAGCCGGGACTAGCAAAGATACGCAGTATTTT. Protein: CASSRAGTSKDTQYF.

This clone appeared a few times. This rearrangement joins TRBV25-1 to TRBJ2-7, with 10 nucleotides matching TRBD1. Germline V CDR1 and CDR2: MGHDK, SYGVNS. Trimming cost V 3 bases and J 3 bases; bases outside gene matches: 5. The CDR3 runs to 15 residues. The CDR3 region is CASSEGWTGGYEQYF. The CDR3 region has the DNA TGTGCCAGCAGTGAGGGTTGGACAGGGGGCTACGAGCAGTACTTC.

This clone appeared a single time. V gene TRBV30 combines with J gene TRBJ1-2; perhaps TRBD1 as D (5 bases). This CDR3 spans 14 amino acids. V dropped 0 bases and J dropped 4 bases, with 12 bases sitting between them. The germline CDR1 and CDR2 sequences are GTSNPN and SVGIG (reference sequence). The DNA of the CDR3 is TGTGCCTGGAGTGTCCAGGGTCGTGGCTATGGCTACACCTTC. It translates to CAWSVQGRGYGYTF.

This chain's CDR3 is CASSVTGESYNEQFF. CDR3 coding DNA: TGTGCCAGCAGCGTAACAGGGGAATCCTACAATGAGCAGTTCTTC. This rearrangement joins TRBV9 to TRBJ2-1, with 7 nucleotides matching TRBD1. CDR1 is SGDLS, CDR2 YYNGEE, per germline. J gave up 1 base and V 1 base, and 2 bases lay outside the gene matches. The CDR3 sequence is 15 residues long. The whole variable domain, filled in from reference TRBV9 and TRBJ2-1, reads DSGVTQTPKHLITATGQRVTLRCSPRSGDLSVYWYQQSLDQGLQFLIQYYNGEERAKGNILERFSAQQFPDLHSELNLSSLELGDSALYFCASSVTGESYNEQFFGPGTRLTVL.

The rearrangement links TRBV4-1 to TRBJ1-2, with 7 nucleotides matching TRBD1. Germline V gene data show CDR1 as MGHRA and CDR2 as YSYEKL. This CDR3 region has 15 residues. Germline trimming cut 3 bases from V and 4 bases from J; bases unmatched to any gene: 8. The CDR3, as DNA: TGCGCCAGCAGCCAGGGAGACAGGGTCCCCTATGGCTACACCTTC. Amino acids: CASSQGDRVPYGYTF.

This chain links TRBV27 with TRBJ1-1; D call uncertain. Looked up from germline, CDR1 is MNHEY and CDR2 is SMNVEV (reference sequence). The CDR3 is 12 amino acids. The V end was cut by 8 bases, the J end by 4 bases, with 11 bases between. The CDR3 nucleotides are TGTGCCAGCGGGCGGGGTTCCACTGAAGCTTTCTTT. Its translation: CASGRGSTEAFF.

This clone was counted between two and nine times. The chain recombines TRBV29-1 with TRBJ1-1; D is uncertain. CDR3 size: 13 residues. Germline V gene data show CDR1 as SQVTM and CDR2 as ANQGSEA. The V end was cut by 4 bases, the J end by 2 bases, with 11 bases between. The CDR3 loop reads CSVGARINTEAFF. CDR3 DNA: TGCAGCGTTGGGGCCAGGATCAACACTGAAGCTTTCTTT.

This clone was seen only once. V and J are TRBV9 and TRBJ2-1; possibly TRBD2 for D (5 bases). The CDR3 covers 16 residues. V dropped 0 bases and J dropped 0 bases, with 10 bases sitting between them. Germline V gene lookup returns CDR1 SGDLS and CDR2 YYNGEE. CDR3 in DNA: TGTGCCAGCAGCGTAGACGGACTTAGCTCCTACAATGAGCAGTTCTTC. As protein: CASSVDGLSSYNEQFF.

This clone appeared once. V is TRBV28 and J is TRBJ1-6; the match to TRBD1 covers 7 bases. The V segment lost 5 bases and the J segment 7 bases; nucleotides outside the gene matches: 5. Germline CDR1 and CDR2: MDHEN and SYDVKM. The CDR3 extends over 14 amino acids. The CDR3 DNA sequence: TGTGCCAGCAGTCTGCGACAGGGAAATTCACCCCTCCACTTT. This translates into CASSLRQGNSPLHF.

The V and J genes are TRBV6-4 and TRBJ1-1, with 7 bases matching TRBD1. CDR3 length equals 13 residues. Trimming took 5 bases from V and 2 from J; bases not matched to a gene: 2. Looked up from germline, CDR1 is MRHNA and CDR2 is SNTAGT. Here the CDR3 reads CASSRDRNTEAFF. As DNA, the CDR3 is TGTGCCAGCAGTAGGGACAGAAACACTGAAGCTTTCTTT.

J is TRBJ1-5 and V is TRBV9; D possibly corresponds to TRBD1 (6 bases). Trimming removed 0 bases at V and 6 bases at J, with 7 bases between. The CDR3 extends over 13 amino acids. Germline lookup yields CDR1 SGDLS and CDR2 YYNGEE. CDR3 residues: CASSVGGGQPQHF. The CDR3 region has the DNA TGTGCCAGCAGCGTAGGAGGGGGTCAGCCCCAGCATTTT.

In this sample, this clone turned up once. The genes are TRBV11-2 and TRBJ2-7, with D perhaps TRBD2 (6 bases). Trimming shortened V by 6 bases and J by 4 bases, and 16 bases separated the two germline ends. Germline V gene sequence: CDR1 SGHAT, CDR2 FQNNGV. The CDR3 is made up of 14 amino acids. CDR3 in DNA: TGTGCCAGCAGACTAGGACCGCGGGAATACGAGCAGTACTTC. Translated: CASRLGPREYEQYF. The variable domain in full, completed from reference TRBV11-2 and TRBJ2-7, reads EAGVAQSPRYKIIEKRQSVAFWCNPISGHATLYWYQQILGQGPKLLIQFQNNGVVDDSQLPKDRFSAERLKGVDSTLKIQPAKLEDSAVYLCASRLGPREYEQYFGPGTRLTVT.

V and J are TRBV19 and TRBJ2-1, with 9 bases that match TRBD2. Germline loops: CDR1 LNHDA, CDR2 SQIVND (reference sequence). The length of the CDR3 is 16 residues. Unmatched junction bases numbered 11, after V lost 1 base and J lost 10 bases. The CDR3 here is CASSIAPSGRLTEQFF. CDR3 DNA sequence: TGTGCCAGTAGTATAGCCCCCAGCGGGAGGCTTACCGAGCAGTTCTTC.

The chain carries TRBV19 and TRBJ2-7; tentatively, D is TRBD2 (6 bases). The CDR3 length is 14 residues. Germline-derived CDR1 and CDR2 are LNHDA and SQIVND (reference sequence). The V end was cut by 8 bases, the J end by 0 bases, with 14 bases between. In nucleotides, the CDR3 is TGTGCCAGTTGCCCCCGGCGGGGCTCCTACGAGCAGTACTTC. Translation: CASCPRRGSYEQYF.

This clone was observed a single time. This chain links TRBV19 with TRBJ1-1, with TRBD1 as a possible D gene (5 bases). The CDR3 is made up of 13 amino acids. Germline V gene lookup returns CDR1 LNHDA and CDR2 SQIVND (reference sequence). Trimming pared 7 bases from V and 1 base from J, leaving 10 bases between. The CDR3 bases are TGTGCCAGTAACAGGAATCCGAACACTGAAGCTTTCTTT. This codes for CASNRNPNTEAFF.

This clone is medium-sized (0.01 to 0.1%) within its sample. The sample contains more than one DNA sequence encoding this CDR3. This chain links TRBV30 with TRBJ2-7, with 9 bases aligning to TRBD2. Looked up from germline, CDR1 is GTSNPN and CDR2 is SVGIG (reference sequence). V lost 3 bases to trimming and J lost 5 bases; unmatched junction nucleotides: 14. This CDR3 comprises 16 residues. In DNA, the CDR3 is TGTGCCTGGAGCTTAGACGGGGCGGGGGGGCTCAACGAGCAGTACTTC. Encoded protein: CAWSLDGAGGLNEQYF.